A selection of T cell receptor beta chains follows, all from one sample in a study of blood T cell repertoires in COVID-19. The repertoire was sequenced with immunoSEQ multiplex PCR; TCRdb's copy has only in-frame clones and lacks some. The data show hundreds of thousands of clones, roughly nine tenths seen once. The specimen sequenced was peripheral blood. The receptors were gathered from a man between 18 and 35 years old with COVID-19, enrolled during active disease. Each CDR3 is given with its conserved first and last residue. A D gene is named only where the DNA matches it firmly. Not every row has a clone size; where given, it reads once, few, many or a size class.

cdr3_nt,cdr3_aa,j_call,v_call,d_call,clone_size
TGCGCCAGCAGCTTGGCCGGTGAAAAACTGTTTTTT,CASSLAGEKLFF,TRBJ1-4,TRBV5-1,NA,NA
TGCGCCAGCAGCCAGGCCGGACAGCTACTCTCCTACGAGCAGTACTTC,CASSQAGQLLSYEQYF,TRBJ2-7,TRBV4-1,NA,NA
TGTGCCAGCAGCGCAAGAACAGGGTCCTACAATGAGCAGTTCTTC,CASSARTGSYNEQFF,TRBJ2-1,TRBV7-9,NA,NA
TGTGCCAGCAGCCAACCGGGACAGCCCTACGAGCAGTACTTC,CASSQPGQPYEQYF,TRBJ2-7,TRBV7-9,TRBD1,once
TGTGCCACCAGCAGGGTACGGGGAGGCTACACCTTC,CATSRVRGGYTF,TRBJ1-2,TRBV15,NA,NA
TGTGCCAGCAGCCCCGGACTAGCGGGAGGGGGAGAGACCCAGTACTTC,CASSPGLAGGGETQYF,TRBJ2-5,TRBV7-9,TRBD2,NA
TGTGCCAGCAGCCAAGATCTTGCAGCGGGGGGGCGGAATACGCAGTATTTT,CASSQDLAAGGRNTQYF,TRBJ2-3,TRBV4-2,TRBD2,NA
TGTGCCAGCAGTTTTTCCATCACTAGCGGGAGGATAAATGAGCAGTTCTTC,CASSFSITSGRINEQFF,TRBJ2-1,TRBV28,TRBD2,NA
TGTGCCAGCAGTCCAGTCATAGGGGGAGGGATCACAGATACGCAGTATTTT,CASSPVIGGGITDTQYF,TRBJ2-3,TRBV6-2/TRBV6-3,NA,NA
TGCGCCAGCAGTGAGTCGCGGGGGCTCGACTACAATGAGCAGTTCTTC,CASSESRGLDYNEQFF,TRBJ2-1,TRBV10-1,NA,NA
TGTGCCAGTAGCAAAAAAGGAGGAGGGTACGAGCAGTACTTC,CASSKKGGGYEQYF,TRBJ2-7,TRBV19,NA,NA
TGTGCCAGCAGTGATAGGGGGCGGGCCACTGAAGCTTTCTTT,CASSDRGRATEAFF,TRBJ1-1,TRBV6-1,TRBD1,NA
TGCAGCGGGCAGGCTACAGGGGATGAGCAGTTCTTC,CSGQATGDEQFF,TRBJ2-1,TRBV29-1,TRBD1,NA
TGCGCCAGCAGCCTGCGGGGGGGCCCTCTAACCTCTGGAAACACCATATATTTT,CASSLRGGPLTSGNTIYF,TRBJ1-3,TRBV5-1,NA,NA
TGTGCCAGCAGCTTGGGGGCCTCTAATGAAAAACTGTTTTTT,CASSLGASNEKLFF,TRBJ1-4,TRBV7-9,NA,once
TGTGCCAGCAGTGGACTAGCGGGCATGTCTGGGGCCAACGTCCTGACTTTC,CASSGLAGMSGANVLTF,TRBJ2-6,TRBV2,TRBD2,NA
TGTGCCAGCATGCATAGCGGGGGGGCCAGGAATGAGCAGTTCTTC,CASMHSGGARNEQFF,TRBJ2-1,TRBV25-1,TRBD2,NA
TGTGCCAGCAGTTACGCGGGGGGCCCAACCTACGAGCAGTACTTC,CASSYAGGPTYEQYF,TRBJ2-7,TRBV6-5,TRBD2,NA
TGTGCCAGCAGAGGGCTAGCGGGAAGAAATCAAGAGACCCAGTACTTC,CASRGLAGRNQETQYF,TRBJ2-5,TRBV2,TRBD2,NA
TGTGCCAGCAGCACTAACAGGGCAGGTGGGTACAATGAGCAGTTCTTC,CASSTNRAGGYNEQFF,TRBJ2-1,TRBV12-1,NA,NA
TGTGCCAGCAGCTCGGACATGTTCGAGCAGTACTTC,CASSSDMFEQYF,TRBJ2-7,TRBV7-9,NA,NA
TGTGCCAGCAGCGACCCGGACAGGGGACAGACCCAGTACTTC,CASSDPDRGQTQYF,TRBJ2-5,TRBV5-4,TRBD1,few
TGCGCCAGCAGCCTAAATACAGGGGCCGGGAACGAGCAGTACTTC,CASSLNTGAGNEQYF,TRBJ2-7,TRBV5-1,TRBD1,NA
TGTGCCACCTCGGGGGGGGACTTCACAGATACGCAGTATTTT,CATSGGDFTDTQYF,TRBJ2-3,TRBV15,TRBD2,NA
TGTGCCAGCAGTGAATCCGGGATGAACACTGAAGCTTTCTTT,CASSESGMNTEAFF,TRBJ1-1,TRBV6-1,NA,once
TGCGCCAGCAGCTTAAGTGGGACAGGTTTGTACGAGCAGTACTTC,CASSLSGTGLYEQYF,TRBJ2-7,TRBV5-1,TRBD1,NA
TGCGCCAGCAGCCTCCCCAGGGGCCAAAACATTCAGTACTTC,CASSLPRGQNIQYF,TRBJ2-4,TRBV4-1,NA,once
TGTGCCAGTAGTATAAGGACAGGTGAAGCTTTCTTT,CASSIRTGEAFF,TRBJ1-1,TRBV19,TRBD1,NA
TGTGCCAGCAGCAAACAGGGAGATAGCAATCAGCCCCAGCATTTT,CASSKQGDSNQPQHF,TRBJ1-5,TRBV6-5,NA,NA
TGTGCCAGCTCATCAACAGGGTCTGGGGCCAACGTCCTGACTTTC,CASSSTGSGANVLTF,TRBJ2-6,TRBV18,NA,NA
TGCGCCAGCAGCTTGTGGGGAAGAACAGGGGGCGCGGGTAGAAGCGACTATGGCTACACCTTC,CASSLWGRTGGAGRSDYGYTF,TRBJ1-2,TRBV5-1,TRBD1,NA
TGTGCCAGCAGCTTGGGGACTAGCGGGAGCAATGAGCAGTTCTTC,CASSLGTSGSNEQFF,TRBJ2-1,TRBV5-6,TRBD2,NA
TGTGCCAGCAGTTTATACAGGGACAATTCACCCCTCCACTTT,CASSLYRDNSPLHF,TRBJ1-6,TRBV27,NA,NA
TGTGCCAGCAGCCAGGGACAGGGGACTAGCGGGTCTCTGCGGGAGCAGTTCTTC,CASSQGQGTSGSLREQFF,TRBJ2-1,TRBV3-1/TRBV3-2,TRBD2,NA
TGTGCCAGCAGCGCTTTGGGGACTAGCGGGAGTGGGGAGCAGTTCTTC,CASSALGTSGSGEQFF,TRBJ2-1,TRBV11-3,TRBD2,NA
TGTGCCTGGAGTCGAGGCGGGAGGGAGAATGAGCAGTTCTTC,CAWSRGGRENEQFF,TRBJ2-1,TRBV30,TRBD2,NA
TGTGCCAGCAGCCGCTCAGGGGCTAGTGAAGCTTTCTTT,CASSRSGASEAFF,TRBJ1-1,TRBV25-1,NA,once
TGTGCCACCAGTCGATCAGGGTACTATGGCTACACCTTC,CATSRSGYYGYTF,TRBJ1-2,TRBV24-1,NA,NA
TGTGCCAGCAGCCAAAAGGAAGGACAGGCCGCAACTAATGAAAAACTGTTTTTT,CASSQKEGQAATNEKLFF,TRBJ1-4,TRBV4-2,TRBD1,once
TGTGCCAGCACCGATTGGGTCGAGCGGGGGGAGAACACCGGGGAGCTGTTTTTT,CASTDWVERGENTGELFF,TRBJ2-2,TRBV6-4,TRBD2,NA
TGTGCCAGCGGTAAACAGGGAACCCAAGAGACCCAGTACTTC,CASGKQGTQETQYF,TRBJ2-5,TRBV2,NA,NA
TGTGCCAGCAGTTTACAGGGTCTCTCTGGAAACACCATATATTTT,CASSLQGLSGNTIYF,TRBJ1-3,TRBV27,NA,few
TGTGCCAGCAGTTACTCGCGGGGCCCAGTGTCGGAGACCCAGTACTTC,CASSYSRGPVSETQYF,TRBJ2-5,TRBV6-7,NA,NA
TGCGCCAGCAGCTTTTTACCAGGGGGAGGCTACGAGCAGTACTTC,CASSFLPGGGYEQYF,TRBJ2-7,TRBV5-1,NA,NA
TGTGCCAGCAGTGAAGGAGGACTAGTGGCTCTGGCGCAGTATTTT,CASSEGGLVALAQYF,TRBJ2-3,TRBV2,TRBD2,NA
TGTGCCAGCAGTTACCGGTCAGGATTCTCCTACAATGAGCAGTTCTTC,CASSYRSGFSYNEQFF,TRBJ2-1,TRBV6-5,NA,NA
TGTGCCAGTACCTCGTGGGGAGTAAGGGAAAGGAACTATGGCTACACCTTC,CASTSWGVRERNYGYTF,TRBJ1-2,TRBV19,NA,NA
TGTGCCAGCAGTGAAGTAGGGGACAGGGGGGATGGCTACACCTTC,CASSEVGDRGDGYTF,TRBJ1-2,TRBV2,TRBD1,once
TGTGCCAGCAGTGAAGGGGGCCGGAATGAAAAACTGTTTTTT,CASSEGGRNEKLFF,TRBJ1-4,TRBV2,NA,NA
TGTGCCAGCAGTTACTCCGGGGGATTTTCCTACGAGCAGTACTTC,CASSYSGGFSYEQYF,TRBJ2-7,TRBV6-5,NA,NA
TGTGCCAGCAGCAGGAACCACAGGGTAAACGACGAGCAGTACTTC,CASSRNHRVNDEQYF,TRBJ2-7,TRBV5-6,NA,NA
TGTGCCAGCAGTCACCGGGACAGGGGCATCACTAATGAAAAACTGTTTTTT,CASSHRDRGITNEKLFF,TRBJ1-4,TRBV25-1,TRBD1,NA
TGTGCCTGGAGTGGGGAGATAGGGCCCGGCTACACCTTC,CAWSGEIGPGYTF,TRBJ1-2,TRBV30,NA,NA
TGTGCCAGCAGCCCACGGACGGGGTTCTACGAGCAGTACTTC,CASSPRTGFYEQYF,TRBJ2-7,TRBV11-2,NA,NA
TGTGCCAGCAGCCCCAACGGGGAGTTCACTGAAGCTTTCTTT,CASSPNGEFTEAFF,TRBJ1-1,TRBV5-4,NA,NA
TGCAGCGTGGGAGGGAGGGTAGGGTCCTACGAGCAGTACTTC,CSVGGRVGSYEQYF,TRBJ2-7,TRBV29-1,TRBD2,NA
TGCGCCAGCGGTAAAGGAGTCGGGAATGAGCAGTTCTTC,CASGKGVGNEQFF,TRBJ2-1,TRBV10-1,NA,NA
TGTGCCAGCAGCCAAGATACAGGTAGTGTCGTCTGGGGCTACACCTTC,CASSQDTGSVVWGYTF,TRBJ1-2,TRBV4-2,NA,few